This T cell receptor beta chain appears in the sequencing data of a study of graft-versus-host responses after intestinal transplantation. Generated by immunoSEQ multiplex PCR, the TCRdb table keeps only in-frame clones and is missing some. The data contain roughly 93,000 clones, approximately 95% of them singletons. Details on this clone: Antigen specificity is unknown. Other DNA sequences of this sample code for an identical CDR3.

This CDR3 comprises 15 residues. V shed 6 bases and J shed 7 bases, with 19 bases lying between them. Germline V CDR1 and CDR2: SGHRS, YFSETQ. Specimen: unstimulated CD8+ T cells sorted from spleen or lymph node cells, collected before intestinal transplant. This sequence originates from a human donor who received an intestinal transplant. This chain joins TRBV5-1 and TRBJ1-4, with D perhaps TRBD1 (6 bases). The CDR3, as DNA: TGCGCCAGCAATACGAAAGACAGGCAGGTTGAAAAACTGTTTTTT. Its translation is CASNTKDRQVEKLFF.